This T cell receptor (beta chain) was captured by sequencing in a study of cytomegalovirus exposure and HLA in healthy donors (dated by TCRdb to 2017 to 2019). Study-wide context: An earlier analysis of fewer than 750 of the donors reported 276 Gb of sequence data and 90 million to 120 million unique TCR beta sequences obtained from some 170 million T cells. Approximately 300 gigabases of sequencing data and some 85 million unique TCR sequences were included in an early release covering several hundred HLA-typed donors. Of the 300 to 450 genotyped donors, less than 85% were placed in the genetic ancestry cluster associated with self-reported Caucasian donors. The study aimed to test whether signatures of past pathogen exposure could be identified by cataloging public T cell receptors. The study profiled the T cell repertoires of some 610 subjects by immunosequencing and related them to cytomegalovirus serostatus. Along with the roughly 670-subject first cohort, a separate validation cohort of some 130 different subjects was used. To predict cytomegalovirus infection status, the study combined high-throughput TCR immunosequencing, statistical association of individual TCRs with disease status, and machine learning. A later analysis re-examined previously published TCR beta repertoires from more than 550 donors and added high-resolution HLA genotyping to investigate patterns of TCR occurrence. The later analysis used no new phenotypic data to find candidate immune exposures, relying instead on TCR beta sequences and their occurrence across donors. An earlier analysis of about 620 of the donors applied high-throughput TCR beta sequencing to assess whether each TCR beta V gene segment acted as functional or pseudogenic. Donor age, sex, ethnicity and CMV serostatus were compiled together with the repertoire data. In a later genetic analysis, genome-wide SNP genotypes for about three fifths of the 666 donors were used, and that subset was treated as a discovery cohort. All discovery cohort repertoires had been generated on a single sequencing platform. HLA typing covered class I and class II loci at four-digit resolution. Typing coverage varied by locus: about 620-630 donors for A, B, C, DRB1 and DQB1; 500 to 550 for DQA1; about 600 for DPA1; more than 450 for DPB1. Because of strong linkage in the cohort, roughly five DR-DQ haplotypes were treated as single units for association and clustering. Among about 390 genotyped donors of the cohort, an average of 235,054 unique TCR beta nucleotide sequences were sequenced per donor, roughly 20% of them non-productive. Summary of the overall study and its limitations: HLA typing was unavailable for some donors at each locus, so association tests used only the typed subset. In a later analysis, the rate of TCR association differed among HLA loci, with DRB1 alleles having the most associated TCRs and HLA-C alleles having the fewest. Most TCR sequences were observed very rarely across donors, whereas some public TCRs were present in many individuals. Compared with equally common non-associated chains, HLA-associated TCR beta chains in a later analysis were more clonally expanded and had lower generation probabilities. A later analysis reported that several top co-occurrence clusters appeared linked to parvovirus B19, influenza, CMV and Epstein-Barr virus. Sequencing depth was assumed to be roughly uniform across donors in the presence/absence analyses, though that assumption may not hold. In a later analysis, most CMV-associated TCR beta chains were found to appear HLA-restricted, with HLA associations seemingly driven largely by CMV exposure. When HLA alleles, especially DR and DQ, strongly co-occurred, TCR associations were difficult to assign to individual alleles. A total of 150 to 200 TCR beta chains were listed by the study as associated with cytomegalovirus. A later genetic analysis reported fewer N-insertions in productive TCRs among donors in an Asian-associated ancestry cluster than the roughly 620-donor mean. An association between a missense DCLRE1C variant and V-gene and J-gene trimming of TCR beta chains was found in a later genetic analysis and replicated in an independent cohort. In vitro tests confirmed that a few of the cytomegalovirus-associated TCR beta chains recognize cytomegalovirus antigens. A later analysis associated 16,951 TCR beta sequences with specific HLA alleles at a false discovery rate of 0.05. In an earlier analysis of some 500 of the donors, most TCR beta V segments appeared in productive rearrangements about 87% or about 30% of the time, broadly matching IMGT annotations. The authors suggested that the approach could potentially be extended to other disease states and immunological phenotypes. The classifier was reported to diagnose cytomegalovirus status with high specificity and sensitivity in both the original and validation cohorts. Linkage disequilibrium might explain the correlated functional status among segregating V segments, but an unknown experimental factor could not be excluded. Some IMGT-functional V segments, including TRBV6-2 and TRBV6-3, could not be told apart with the 87-base-pair reads, so those segments were excluded. Only TCR beta chains were sequenced in this cohort, and the absence of alpha or paired-chain data limited detectable features. The earlier analysis of some 560 of the donors excluded some 16 rarely observed V segments, including chromosome 9 orphons, because counts were too low. Immune exposure information for the cohort was limited to CMV serostatus. A further reported finding was that TCR beta sequences accurately predicted the HLA-A and HLA-B alleles for most subjects in the first cohort. The sequencing pipeline was judged likely to have produced a cluster of highly shared sequence variants as a technical artifact.

The cohort was made up of approximately 670 healthy bone marrow donors. Cohort members were all nominally healthy when sampled, although unrecorded immune exposures were likely present. The donor tested CMV seronegative and was one of the 352 seronegative cohort members. Each donor provided a peripheral blood sample, and peripheral blood mononuclear cells were used for TCR beta sequencing. Genomic DNA extraction from the blood cell samples was performed with the Qiagen DNeasy Blood Extraction Kit. Comment on this clone: Its target antigen remains unknown. Base qualities are not provided; no much larger clone lies one nucleotide away.

The library was made by the immunoSEQ multiplex PCR assay. For the multiplex PCR, a mixture combining 60 forward primers for TCR Vbeta segments and 13 reverse primers for TCR Jbeta segments was used. A multiplex PCR assay on genomic DNA amplified the CDR3 region of rearranged TCR beta genes. The Illumina HiSeq System was used to sequence the amplified TCR beta libraries as 87-base-pair reads. Per the original workflow: A later analysis counted 65 million to 90 million unique TCR beta chains across the 550 to 750 repertoires, and roughly 9.9 million of these chains were shared by at least two donors. To remove PCR and sequencing errors, raw reads were error-corrected and collapsed into unique sequences using a nearest-neighbor algorithm that merged closely related sequences. CDR3 sequences were aligned to IMGT reference sequences to assign V, D and J gene segments. Each retained sequence needed at least a six-nucleotide match to both a V gene segment and a J gene segment. A rearrangement was called productive if the CDR3 had no stop codons and remained in frame with V and J, and every other rearrangement was called non-productive. CDR3 was defined according to IMGT convention as the region running from the second conserved V-encoded cysteine to the conserved J-encoded phenylalanine. The earlier analysis of fewer than 750 of the donors excluded sequences that lacked an unambiguous match to a single V gene segment. In an earlier analysis of approximately 550 of the donors, V segments were called functional above 56.7% productive rearrangements and were called segregating when the between-donor standard deviation exceeded 5%. A statistical classification framework was built to diagnose cytomegalovirus status from the catalog of TCR beta chain sequences. In a later analysis, V and J genes were assigned by comparing TCR nucleotide sequences against IMGT/GENE-DB human TR gene sequences. The TCRdist pipeline was used in a later analysis to assign CDR3 sequences and most-parsimonious VDJ recombination scenarios. A later analysis defined each TCR beta chain by its CDR3 amino acid sequence plus V-gene family, and excluded reads lacking a unique V-gene family. A later analysis removed over 500 highly shared, low-generation-probability nucleotide sequences to deal with suspected cross-contamination and a sequencing artifact. In a later analysis, a clonal expansion index for each public chain was calculated from normalized within-repertoire ranks of inferred template counts. Generation probabilities in a later analysis came from a VDJ recombination model fitted to out-of-frame rearrangements, and those results were checked against IGoR. In a later analysis, TCR-TCR, TCR-HLA and TCR-CMV co-occurrence was scored with hypergeometric tests, and a repertoire-size bias correction was applied to TCR pairs. False discovery rates were estimated in a later analysis by permuting HLA or CMV assignments 20 times. In a later analysis, co-occurring TCRs were grouped using DBSCAN, and TCRdist sequence similarity was added for clustering within HLA-allele-positive subsets. Co-occurrence clustering excluded repertoires with fewer than 30,000 or more than 120,000 public chains, plus five with anomalous nucleotide sharing. TCRdb stores this immuneACCESS table with in-frame sequences only. Part of the clones is absent; in the studies checked, under half of the shortfall reflects unresolved V genes, and no reason is known for the rest. The D gene and trimming were derived from the DNA, and the V and J assignments and clone size from that table. The sample table lists over 150,000 clones, around 72% of them with a count of one. The top ten constitute approximately 1.5% of the sample.

The CDR3 measures 18 amino acids from cysteine to phenylalanine. Left in the record is the CDR3 DNA by itself, 54 bases read in frame from the first base. At the junction V is shortened by 3 bases and J by 2 bases; bases outside the gene matches: 8. CDR1 is given as ENHRY and CDR2 as SYGVKD, both from the germline V gene. The V gene is TRBV10-3 and the J gene is TRBJ2-5; TRBD2 aligns with 14 central bases. The source material was PBMCs. The source of this sequence is a man aged 50 to 60 in good health and CMV-seronegative. The CDR3 amino acid sequence is: CAISDPRGLAGDQETQYF. The nucleotides read TGTGCCATCAGTGACCCCAGGGGACTAGCGGGGGATCAAGAGACCCAGTACTTC.